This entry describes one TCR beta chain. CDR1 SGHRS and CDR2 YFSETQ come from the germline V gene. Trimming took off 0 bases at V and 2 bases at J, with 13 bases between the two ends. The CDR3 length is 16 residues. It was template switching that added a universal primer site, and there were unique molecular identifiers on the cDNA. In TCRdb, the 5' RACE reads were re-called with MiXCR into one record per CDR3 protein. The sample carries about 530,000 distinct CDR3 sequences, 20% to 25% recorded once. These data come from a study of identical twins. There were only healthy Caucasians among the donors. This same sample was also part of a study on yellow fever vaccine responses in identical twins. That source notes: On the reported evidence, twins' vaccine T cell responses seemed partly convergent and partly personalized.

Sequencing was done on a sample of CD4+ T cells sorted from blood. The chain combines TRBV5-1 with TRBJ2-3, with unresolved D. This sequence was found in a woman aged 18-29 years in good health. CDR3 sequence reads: CASSLDRSPFTDTQYF. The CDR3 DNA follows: TGCGCCAGCAGCTTGGACCGCAGCCCCTTCACAGATACGCAGTATTTT.